This T cell receptor beta chain derives from a study of beta chain features in type 1 diabetes. Trimming removed 5 bases from V and 4 bases from J; junction bases left unmatched: 9. This CDR3 comprises 15 residues. Germline-derived CDR1 and CDR2 are SEHNR and FQNEAQ (reference sequence). Sequencing targeted expressed TCRB transcripts, as all isolated RNA had been reverse transcribed. Generated by immunoSEQ multiplex PCR, the TCRdb table keeps only in-frame clones and is missing some. The repertoire includes some 400,000 clones, around 16% of them detected once, and 0.019% sits in the top ten. This clone was seen more than once but under ten times. In all sorted populations, purity surpassed 98%.

Sample: naive CD4+ T cells from blood. The V gene is TRBV7-9, the J gene TRBJ1-1; the match to TRBD1 covers 8 bases. The TCR was taken from a woman younger than 30 in good health. CDR3 amino acids: CASSGAGGAGTEAFF. The DNA for the CDR3 is TGTGCCAGCAGCGGGGCAGGGGGCGCGGGCACTGAAGCTTTCTTT.